This is a list of T cell receptor beta chains from one sample in a study of shared clonotypes between healthy human individuals. Generated by immunoSEQ multiplex PCR, the TCRdb table keeps only in-frame clones and is missing some. The sample holds 2 million to 2.5 million clones, 90% to 95% seen once. Sequenced material: naive CD4+ T cells from PBMCs. These receptor sequences come from a man younger than 35 in good health. Some clones in this sample may be carry-over from other donors' samples. The CDR3 runs from the conserved cysteine through the conserved F or W. The D gene is left open where the match is weak. Clone size, where shown, is once, few, many, or a class for clones that have expanded.

V gene: TRBV27; clone size: .; J gene: TRBJ1-4; D gene: .; CDR3 protein: CASSFGGRGEKLFF; CDR3 DNA: TGTGCCAGCAGTTTCGGTGGGCGCGGGGAAAAACTGTTTTTT
V gene: TRBV19; clone size: .; J gene: TRBJ1-2; D gene: .; CDR3 protein: CASSQGPGEGYGYTF; CDR3 DNA: TGTGCCAGTAGCCAGGGGCCAGGGGAGGGCTATGGCTACACCTTC
V gene: TRBV28; clone size: few; J gene: TRBJ1-1; D gene: .; CDR3 protein: CASIQLRGTILNTEAFF; CDR3 DNA: TGTGCCAGCATCCAATTGAGGGGGACAATACTGAACACTGAAGCTTTCTTT
V gene: TRBV5-5; clone size: .; J gene: TRBJ2-3; D gene: TRBD2; CDR3 protein: CASSFLAGGRYTQYF; CDR3 DNA: TGTGCCAGCAGCTTCCTAGCGGGAGGTCGATATACGCAGTATTTT
V gene: TRBV14; clone size: .; J gene: TRBJ1-2; D gene: TRBD1; CDR3 protein: CASSQTQGFSYGYTF; CDR3 DNA: TGTGCCAGCAGCCAAACACAGGGGTTCTCCTATGGCTACACCTTC
V gene: TRBV6-5; clone size: few; J gene: TRBJ1-1; D gene: TRBD1; CDR3 protein: CASSSLGQVNTEAFF; CDR3 DNA: TGTGCCAGCAGTTCCCTCGGACAGGTGAACACTGAAGCTTTCTTT
V gene: TRBV5-4; clone size: .; J gene: TRBJ2-1; D gene: .; CDR3 protein: CASSFPRSEVADEQFF; CDR3 DNA: TGTGCCAGCAGCTTCCCCAGGTCAGAGGTTGCGGATGAGCAGTTCTTC
V gene: TRBV7-8; clone size: .; J gene: TRBJ1-2; D gene: .; CDR3 protein: CASSLAGAQGYTF; CDR3 DNA: TGTGCCAGCAGCTTAGCAGGGGCCCAGGGCTACACCTTC
V gene: TRBV7-9; clone size: once; J gene: TRBJ1-2; D gene: .; CDR3 protein: CASSRPRGGGASDGYTF; CDR3 DNA: TGTGCCAGCAGCCGCCCACGGGGAGGGGGGGCGTCGGATGGCTACACCTTC
V gene: TRBV5-1; clone size: .; J gene: TRBJ2-6; D gene: .; CDR3 protein: CASSLVQHSGANVLTF; CDR3 DNA: TGCGCCAGCAGCTTGGTACAGCACTCTGGGGCCAACGTCCTGACTTTC
V gene: TRBV7-2; clone size: .; J gene: TRBJ1-2; D gene: TRBD1; CDR3 protein: CASSYRTGVLDGYTF; CDR3 DNA: TGTGCCAGCAGCTACCGGACAGGGGTACTCGACGGCTACACCTTC
V gene: TRBV5-4; clone size: .; J gene: TRBJ2-5; D gene: TRBD2; CDR3 protein: CASSNPGTSGRAIETQYF; CDR3 DNA: TGTGCCAGCAGCAACCCCGGGACTAGCGGGAGGGCCATAGAGACCCAGTACTTC
V gene: TRBV9; clone size: .; J gene: TRBJ2-3; D gene: .; CDR3 protein: CASSVEGGTDTQYF; CDR3 DNA: TGTGCCAGCAGCGTAGAGGGAGGCACAGATACGCAGTATTTT
V gene: TRBV5-1; clone size: .; J gene: TRBJ2-1; D gene: TRBD2; CDR3 protein: CASSTSGKGANEQFF; CDR3 DNA: TGCGCCAGCAGCACTAGCGGGAAGGGTGCGAATGAGCAGTTCTTC
V gene: TRBV14; clone size: .; J gene: TRBJ2-7; D gene: .; CDR3 protein: CASSQLLRSYEQYF; CDR3 DNA: TGTGCCAGCAGCCAATTGCTGAGGTCATACGAGCAGTACTTC
V gene: TRBV29-1; clone size: .; J gene: TRBJ2-7; D gene: TRBD2; CDR3 protein: CSVSSGLSYEQYF; CDR3 DNA: TGCAGCGTCTCTAGCGGGTTATCCTACGAGCAGTACTTC
V gene: TRBV6-5; clone size: once; J gene: TRBJ1-2; D gene: .; CDR3 protein: CASSQAGINYGYTF; CDR3 DNA: TGTGCCAGCAGCCAGGCGGGCATTAACTATGGCTACACCTTC
V gene: TRBV7-6; clone size: .; J gene: TRBJ1-3; D gene: .; CDR3 protein: CASSPSKGNTIYF; CDR3 DNA: TGTGCCAGCAGCCCCTCCAAAGGAAACACCATATATTTT
V gene: TRBV4-1; clone size: .; J gene: TRBJ1-5; D gene: TRBD1; CDR3 protein: CASSQVRDSYQPQHF; CDR3 DNA: TGCGCCAGCAGCCAAGTGAGGGACAGTTATCAGCCCCAGCATTTT
V gene: TRBV19; clone size: .; J gene: TRBJ2-1; D gene: .; CDR3 protein: CASSRTARHEQFF; CDR3 DNA: TGTGCCAGTAGCAGGACGGCGAGGCATGAGCAGTTCTTC
V gene: TRBV7-3; clone size: .; J gene: TRBJ1-1; D gene: .; CDR3 protein: CASRQGGESTEAFF; CDR3 DNA: TGTGCCAGCAGACAAGGGGGGGAGAGCACTGAAGCTTTCTTT
V gene: TRBV19; clone size: .; J gene: TRBJ1-5; D gene: .; CDR3 protein: CARRGGLGPQHF; CDR3 DNA: TGTGCCAGGCGGGGGGGTTTGGGGCCCCAGCATTTT
V gene: TRBV6-1; clone size: .; J gene: TRBJ2-1; D gene: .; CDR3 protein: CASSRTASYNEQFF; CDR3 DNA: TGTGCCAGCAGTCGGACAGCCTCCTACAATGAGCAGTTCTTC
V gene: TRBV27; clone size: once; J gene: TRBJ1-4; D gene: .; CDR3 protein: CASSAFNEKLFF; CDR3 DNA: TGTGCCAGCAGTGCCTTTAATGAAAAACTGTTTTTT
V gene: TRBV9; clone size: .; J gene: TRBJ2-6; D gene: TRBD1; CDR3 protein: CASSARPGQTLSGANVLTF; CDR3 DNA: TGTGCCAGCAGCGCCCGACCGGGACAGACCCTCTCTGGGGCCAACGTCCTGACTTTC
V gene: TRBV6-1; clone size: .; J gene: TRBJ1-5; D gene: .; CDR3 protein: CASTSGPNQPQHF; CDR3 DNA: TGTGCCAGCACGTCGGGGCCCAATCAGCCCCAGCATTTT
V gene: TRBV30; clone size: .; J gene: TRBJ1-3; D gene: TRBD1; CDR3 protein: CASQGGVGNTIYF; CDR3 DNA: TGTGCCTCCCAGGGGGGTGTGGGAAACACCATATATTTT
V gene: TRBV4-2; clone size: .; J gene: TRBJ2-7; D gene: .; CDR3 protein: CASSQDLGLEQYF; CDR3 DNA: TGTGCCAGCAGCCAAGATCTGGGGCTGGAGCAGTACTTC
V gene: TRBV5-4; clone size: .; J gene: TRBJ1-3; D gene: TRBD1; CDR3 protein: CASSLGQGAGNTIYF; CDR3 DNA: TGTGCCAGCAGCTTGGGACAGGGGGCTGGAAACACCATATATTTT
V gene: TRBV27; clone size: .; J gene: TRBJ1-1; D gene: .; CDR3 protein: CASSLSVGMNTEAFF; CDR3 DNA: TGTGCCAGCAGTTTATCGGTAGGGATGAACACTGAAGCTTTCTTT
V gene: TRBV7-3; clone size: .; J gene: TRBJ1-4; D gene: .; CDR3 protein: CASSSQMGTNEKLFF; CDR3 DNA: TGTGCCAGCAGCTCCCAAATGGGTACTAATGAAAAACTGTTTTTT
V gene: TRBV6-5; clone size: once; J gene: TRBJ1-4; D gene: TRBD1; CDR3 protein: CASSPDRGFNEKLFF; CDR3 DNA: TGTGCCAGCAGCCCGGACAGGGGCTTTAATGAAAAACTGTTTTTT
V gene: TRBV27; clone size: .; J gene: TRBJ1-3; D gene: .; CDR3 protein: CASSLWQGNTIYF; CDR3 DNA: TGTGCCAGCAGTTTGTGGCAGGGAAACACCATATATTTT
V gene: TRBV28; clone size: .; J gene: TRBJ1-2; D gene: TRBD1; CDR3 protein: CASSFRDRVRGYTF; CDR3 DNA: TGTGCCAGCAGTTTCCGGGACAGGGTACGTGGCTACACCTTC
V gene: TRBV7-3; clone size: .; J gene: TRBJ2-3; D gene: .; CDR3 protein: CASSPGGAADTQYF; CDR3 DNA: TGTGCCAGCAGCCCAGGAGGGGCGGCAGATACGCAGTATTTT
V gene: TRBV4-1; clone size: .; J gene: TRBJ1-2; D gene: .; CDR3 protein: CASSQDVRNYGYTF; CDR3 DNA: TGCGCCAGCAGCCAAGATGTGCGGAACTATGGCTACACCTTC
V gene: TRBV6-6; clone size: .; J gene: TRBJ2-5; D gene: TRBD2; CDR3 protein: CASSYRGAGGGETQYF; CDR3 DNA: TGTGCCAGCAGTTACCGGGGGGCGGGAGGGGGCGAGACCCAGTACTTC
V gene: TRBV28; clone size: .; J gene: TRBJ2-7; D gene: .; CDR3 protein: CASISQGTFYEQYF; CDR3 DNA: TGTGCCAGCATAAGTCAAGGGACCTTCTACGAGCAGTACTTC
V gene: TRBV23-1; clone size: .; J gene: TRBJ2-7; D gene: .; CDR3 protein: CASSQKGPLSYEQYF; CDR3 DNA: TGCGCCAGCAGTCAGAAGGGACCCCTCTCCTACGAGCAGTACTTC
V gene: TRBV25-1; clone size: .; J gene: TRBJ2-7; D gene: TRBD1; CDR3 protein: CASSVRQGLTYEQYF; CDR3 DNA: TGTGCCAGCAGTGTACGACAGGGGTTGACCTACGAGCAGTACTTC
V gene: TRBV28; clone size: .; J gene: TRBJ2-2; D gene: .; CDR3 protein: CASTQLVGRANTGELFF; CDR3 DNA: TGTGCCAGCACCCAACTGGTTGGCAGGGCAAACACCGGGGAGCTGTTTTTT
V gene: TRBV18; clone size: .; J gene: TRBJ2-4; D gene: .; CDR3 protein: CASSPAGGSKNIQYF; CDR3 DNA: TGTGCCAGCTCACCCGCTGGGGGCTCCAAAAACATTCAGTACTTC
V gene: TRBV25-1; clone size: few; J gene: TRBJ2-7; D gene: .; CDR3 protein: CASSESGGGWAGEQYF; CDR3 DNA: TGTGCCAGCAGTGAATCTGGTGGAGGGTGGGCAGGAGAGCAGTACTTC
V gene: TRBV6-5; clone size: .; J gene: TRBJ2-7; D gene: .; CDR3 protein: CASSLDRTEREQYF; CDR3 DNA: TGTGCCAGCAGTCTGGACAGAACGGAACGCGAGCAGTACTTC
V gene: TRBV28; clone size: .; J gene: TRBJ2-7; D gene: .; CDR3 protein: CASSFSGSPGSYEQYF; CDR3 DNA: TGTGCCAGCAGTTTCTCCGGGAGTCCCGGCTCCTACGAGCAGTACTTC
V gene: TRBV11-2; clone size: .; J gene: TRBJ2-1; D gene: .; CDR3 protein: CASSLAVGASANEQFF; CDR3 DNA: TGTGCCAGCAGCTTAGCGGTAGGGGCCTCAGCCAATGAGCAGTTCTTC
V gene: TRBV2; clone size: .; J gene: TRBJ1-2; D gene: .; CDR3 protein: CASSQTQEGPYGYTF; CDR3 DNA: TGTGCCAGCAGTCAAACCCAAGAAGGGCCTTATGGCTACACCTTC
V gene: TRBV5-4; clone size: .; J gene: TRBJ2-2; D gene: TRBD2; CDR3 protein: CASSLAPWTSGRANTGELFF; CDR3 DNA: TGTGCCAGCAGCTTGGCGCCTTGGACTAGCGGGCGGGCGAACACCGGGGAGCTGTTTTTT
V gene: TRBV5-1; clone size: .; J gene: TRBJ2-3; D gene: .; CDR3 protein: CASSLGQGGTDTQYF; CDR3 DNA: TGCGCCAGCAGCCTCGGACAGGGAGGGACAGATACGCAGTATTTT
V gene: TRBV6-5; clone size: .; J gene: TRBJ1-4; D gene: .; CDR3 protein: CASRGDEKLFF; CDR3 DNA: TGTGCCAGCAGGGGGGATGAAAAACTGTTTTTT
V gene: TRBV5-1; clone size: .; J gene: TRBJ1-4; D gene: .; CDR3 protein: CASSLAGFGEKLFF; CDR3 DNA: TGCGCCAGCAGCTTGGCGGGGTTCGGTGAAAAACTGTTTTTT
V gene: TRBV28; clone size: .; J gene: TRBJ1-1; D gene: TRBD1; CDR3 protein: CASSSRGQGANEAFF; CDR3 DNA: TGTGCCAGCAGTTCCCGGGGACAGGGGGCCAATGAAGCTTTCTTT